A single TCR beta chain is shown here with its context. Antigen: not known. The data belong to a study of OX40 agonist ivuxolimab in advanced cancers. Study in general: The group had a mean age of about 60 years, ranged from about 20 to 79, and was around 86% male.

TCRdb's table, derived via immunoSEQ multiplex PCR, lists solely in-frame clones and lacks some. The table has around 74,000 clones, 84% seen once. Unmatched junction bases numbered 5, after V lost 0 bases and J lost 2 bases. In germline, CDR1 is MNHEY, CDR2 SMNVEV (reference sequence). The CDR3 runs to 16 residues. General observations from the study: Among T cells, CD8+ cells averaged more expanded clones than CD4+ cells. Dosing at 0.1 to 3.0 mg/kg was accompanied by clonal expansion of CD4+ and CD8+ blood T cells by week 6.

This material consisted of CD4+ or CD8+ T cells sorted from blood, taken in a trial of the OX40 agonist ivuxolimab. The chain uses TRBV27 and TRBJ2-7; 9 bases are a match to TRBD2. The source of this sequence is an adult with an advanced solid tumor such as melanoma, head and neck, liver or kidney cancer. As DNA, the CDR3 is TGTGCCAGCAGTTTATCTAGCGGGAGACCTACCTACGAGCAGTACTTC. This sequence encodes CASSLSSGRPTYEQYF.